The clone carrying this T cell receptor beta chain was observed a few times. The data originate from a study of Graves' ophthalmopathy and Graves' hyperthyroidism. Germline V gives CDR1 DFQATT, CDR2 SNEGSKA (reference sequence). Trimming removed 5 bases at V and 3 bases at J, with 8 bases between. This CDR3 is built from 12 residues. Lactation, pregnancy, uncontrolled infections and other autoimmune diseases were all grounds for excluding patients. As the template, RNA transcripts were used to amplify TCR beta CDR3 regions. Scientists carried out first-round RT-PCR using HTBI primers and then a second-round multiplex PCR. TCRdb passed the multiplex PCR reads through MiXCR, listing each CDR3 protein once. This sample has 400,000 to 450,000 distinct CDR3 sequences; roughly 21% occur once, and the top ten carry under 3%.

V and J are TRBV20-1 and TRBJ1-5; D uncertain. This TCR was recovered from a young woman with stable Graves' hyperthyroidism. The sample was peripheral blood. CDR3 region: CSAGDFNQPQHF. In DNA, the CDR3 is TGCAGTGCTGGCGACTTCAATCAGCCCCAGCATTTT.